Each of the 32 T cell receptor beta chains below was sequenced from the same sample in a study of long-term antiretroviral therapy in people with HIV. It was version v3.0 of the immunoSEQ assay that was run at survey level. The repertoire was sequenced with immunoSEQ multiplex PCR; TCRdb's copy has only in-frame clones and lacks some. The table shows around 36,000 clones, with about four fifths occurring only once. The sample consisted of unsorted PBMCs, taken 3 years after starting antiretroviral therapy. All receptors derive from a man aged 45-65 years with HIV.

The J gene is TRBJ2-2, the V gene TRBV19; no firm D call. This CDR3 contains 16 residues. Between the trimmed V and J ends, which lost 3 bases and 4 bases, there was a span of 15 bases. CDR1 and CDR2 from the germline V gene are LNHDA and SQIVND (reference sequence). The DNA for the CDR3 is TGTGCCAGTAGTATGGCGCAGCCGGGCGGCACCGGGGAGCTGTTTTTT. Translating gives CASSMAQPGGTGELFF.

This clone came up a few times. This chain links TRBV28 with TRBJ1-3, with 7 bases aligning to TRBD1. V shed 4 bases, J shed 4 bases, and the junction held 4 bases outside the gene matches. From germline, CDR1 is MDHEN and CDR2 SYDVKM. The CDR3 totals 14 residues. The DNA of the CDR3 is TGTGCCAGCAGTTCGACAGGGCTCGGAAACACCATATATTTT. This gives the protein CASSSTGLGNTIYF.

This chain connects TRBV7-2 to TRBJ1-6, with D perhaps TRBD1 (6 bases). Germline V gives CDR1 SGHTA, CDR2 FQGNSA. The CDR3 consists of 16 residues. V lost 2 bases to trimming and J lost 7 bases, with 15 bases between them. The CDR3 coding sequence is TGTGCCAGCAGCTTAATAGCGGGGGCGTTCAATTCACCCCTCCACTTT. As protein: CASSLIAGAFNSPLHF. Looking up the rest from reference TRBV7-2 and TRBJ1-6 gives the full variable domain: GAGVSQSPSNKVTEKGKDVELRCDPISGHTALYWYRQSLGQGLEFLIYFQGNSAPDKSGLPSDRFSAERTGGSVSTLTIQRTQQEDSAVYLCASSLIAGAFNSPLHFGNGTRLTVT.

The rearrangement joins TRBV2 to TRBJ2-1; D unclear. The CDR3 runs to 11 residues. Between the trimmed V and J ends, which lost 6 bases and 8 bases, there was a span of 8 bases. Germline V gene lookup returns CDR1 SNHLY and CDR2 FYNNEI. CDR3 sequence reads: CASRYADEQFF. CDR3 sequence (DNA): TGTGCCAGCAGATACGCCGATGAGCAGTTCTTC.

This chain connects TRBV5-5 to TRBJ1-5; D unresolved. The CDR3 runs to 13 residues. In germline, CDR1 is SGHKS, CDR2 YYEKEE (reference sequence). V was cut by 1 base and J by 4 bases, with 6 bases left in between. Here the CDR3 DNA reads TGTGCCAGCAGCTTGTATCGTAATCAGCCCCAGCATTTT. Protein sequence: CASSLYRNQPQHF.

The chain employs TRBV6-1 and TRBJ1-5, with no clear D. V was pared by 3 bases and J by 7 bases, with 13 bases between. Per the germline V gene, CDR1 is MNHNS and CDR2 is SASEGT. The CDR3 contains 14 residues. The CDR3 sequence: CASSDDGVEQPQHF. Here the CDR3 DNA reads TGTGCCAGCAGTGACGACGGGGTGGAACAGCCCCAGCATTTT.

The chain combines TRBV5-5 with TRBJ2-7; 7 positions agree with TRBD1. V lost 3 bases to trimming and J lost 7 bases; unmatched junction nucleotides: 10. The CDR3 length is 14 residues. Germline CDR1 reads SGHKS; CDR2 reads YYEKEE (reference sequence). CDR3 in DNA: TGTGCCAGCAGCTCCGGGACAGCCCGGGTGGAGCAGTACTTC. This translates into CASSSGTARVEQYF.

The J gene is TRBJ1-2, the V gene TRBV5-1; 7 bases are a match to TRBD1. Germline assignment: CDR1 SGHRS and CDR2 YFSETQ. The V and J ends lost 4 bases and 0 bases, in that order; junction bases with no gene match: 3. The CDR3 sequence is 14 residues long. In DNA, the CDR3 is TGCGCCAGCAGCGTGACAGGGTCTAACTATGGCTACACCTTC. Translated: CASSVTGSNYGYTF.

CDR3 loop: CASSSPGMETQYF. CDR3 coding DNA: TGTGCCAGCAGCAGCCCAGGTATGGAGACCCAGTACTTC. The rearrangement links TRBV5-4 to TRBJ2-5, with no clear D. The germline V gene has CDR1 SGHNT and CDR2 YYREEE (reference sequence). Trimming removed 4 bases from V and 5 bases from J, with 12 bases in between. This CDR3 comprises 13 residues.

In nucleotides, the CDR3 is TGCGCCAGCAGCCCTAGCGGGGGCGGAGATACGCAGTATTTT. Its protein is CASSPSGGGDTQYF. The chain combines TRBV4-3 with TRBJ2-3; 10 bases line up with TRBD2. This CDR3 region has 14 residues. Trimming at V came to 4 bases and at J to 5 bases, leaving 3 bases not matched to a gene. Germline assignment: CDR1 LGHNA and CDR2 YSLEER.

The DNA of the CDR3 is TGTGCCAGCTCTCGATCTGGGACAGTAGGCTATGAGCAGTTCTTC. Its translation: CASSRSGTVGYEQFF. The chain joins TRBV18 to TRBJ2-1; TRBD1 agrees at 7 bases. Germline V gene lookup returns CDR1 KGHSH and CDR2 LQKENI. V gave up 6 bases and J gave up 8 bases; unmatched junction bases: 13. The CDR3 spans 15 residues.

The chain recombines TRBV4-3 with TRBJ1-4, with 8 nucleotides matching TRBD1. V lost 4 bases, J lost 4 bases, and 5 bases stayed unmatched. The CDR3 length is 15 residues. Germline V gives CDR1 LGHNA, CDR2 YSLEER. CDR3 protein: CASSPTGGFNEKLFF. The CDR3 region has the DNA TGCGCCAGCAGCCCAACAGGGGGATTTAATGAAAAACTGTTTTTT.

CDR3 residues: CASSSGPNTGELFF. Here the CDR3 DNA reads TGTGCCAGCAGTTCGGGGCCAAACACCGGGGAGCTGTTTTTT. V usage is TRBV2 and J usage is TRBJ2-2; D possibly uses TRBD1 or TRBD2 (5 bases each). The CDR3 has 14 amino acids. Germline CDR1 reads SNHLY; CDR2 reads FYNNEI. The V gene lost 5 bases and the J gene lost 2 bases, with 9 bases spanning the gap. Together with reference TRBV2 and TRBJ2-2, the CDR3 gives the full variable domain: EPEVTQTPSHQVTQMGQEVILRCVPISNHLYFYWYRQILGQKVEFLVSFYNNEISEKSEIFDDQFSVERPDGSNFTLKIRSTKLEDSAMYFCASSSGPNTGELFFGEGSRLTVL.

This clone was seen once. This rearrangement joins TRBV19 to TRBJ1-2; 9 bases map to TRBD1. The germline gives CDR1 LNHDA, CDR2 SQIVND (reference sequence). The CDR3 has 15 residues. Trimming at V came to 5 bases and at J to 0 bases, leaving 4 bases not matched to a gene. CDR3 nucleotides: TGTGCCAGTAGTCCGGGGACAGGGCCTAACTATGGCTACACCTTC. As protein: CASSPGTGPNYGYTF. The complete variable domain, with remaining parts taken from reference TRBV19 and TRBJ1-2, reads DGGITQSPKYLFRKEGQNVTLSCEQNLNHDAMYWYRQDPGQGLRLIYYSQIVNDFQKGDIAEGYSVSREKKESFPLTVTSAQKNPTAFYLCASSPGTGPNYGYTFGSGTRLTVV.

This chain uses TRBV5-1 with TRBJ1-1; 7 bases are shared with TRBD1. V trimming: 2 bases; J trimming: 1 base; junction bases outside the gene matches: 14. Per germline, CDR1 SGHRS and CDR2 YFSETQ. This CDR3 contains 18 residues. CDR3 in DNA: TGCGCCAGCAGCTTTTTAACAAGGGGGCTCCAAAGGAACACTGAAGCTTTCTTT. Amino acid sequence: CASSFLTRGLQRNTEAFF.

The V call is TRBV19, the J call TRBJ2-1, with TRBD2 matching 8 bases. The V and J ends lost 1 base and 2 bases, in that order; junction bases with no gene match: 1. This CDR3 has 15 amino acids. Germline values: CDR1 LNHDA, CDR2 SQIVND (reference sequence). The chain's CDR3 is CASSIGSGTYNEQFF. The CDR3 DNA is TGTGCCAGTAGTATAGGTAGCGGGACCTACAATGAGCAGTTCTTC.

Comment on this clone: The junction departs from the called germline gene at one end, perhaps through a read error. CDR3 protein: CASSVATRGPQSF. The CDR3 nucleotides read TGTGCCAGCAGCGTAGCTACACGTGGACCGCAGTCATTC. V is TRBV9 and J is TRBJ1-4; D uncertain. The germline CDR1 and CDR2 sequences are SGDLS and YYNGEE. CDR3 length: 13 amino acids. The full variable domain, in which reference TRBV9 and TRBJ1-4 provide the parts outside the CDR3, is DSGVTQTPKHLITATGQRVTLRCSPRSGDLSVYWYQQSLDQGLQFLIQYYNGEERAKGNILERFSAQQFPDLHSELNLSSLELGDSALYFCASSVATRGPQSFGSGTQLSVL.

The chain has TRBV18 and TRBJ1-1, with D unclear. Germline lookup yields CDR1 KGHSH and CDR2 LQKENI. Between the trimmed V and J ends, which lost 3 bases and 1 base, there was a span of 9 bases. The CDR3 extends over 14 amino acids. The CDR3 loop is CASSPVRKNTEAFF. Here the CDR3 DNA reads TGTGCCAGCTCACCGGTTCGGAAGAACACTGAAGCTTTCTTT. The full variable domain, in which reference TRBV18 and TRBJ1-1 provide the parts outside the CDR3, is NAGVMQNPRHLVRRRGQEARLRCSPMKGHSHVYWYRQLPEEGLKFMVYLQKENIIDESGMPKERFSAEFPKEGPSILRIQQVVRGDSAAYFCASSPVRKNTEAFFGQGTRLTVV.

CDR3 sequence: CASSRPGQGYYGYTF. The CDR3 DNA sequence: TGTGCCAGCAGCCGACCGGGACAGGGGTACTATGGCTACACCTTC. This chain connects TRBV28 to TRBJ1-2; TRBD1 agrees at 10 bases. Germline assignment: CDR1 MDHEN and CDR2 SYDVKM. The CDR3 has 15 amino acids. Trimming cost V 6 bases and J 3 bases; bases outside gene matches: 7.

This clone was observed once. The rearrangement uses TRBV4-2 and TRBJ1-2; 7 nucleotides match TRBD1. In germline, CDR1 is LGHNA, CDR2 YNFKEQ. J gave up 5 bases and V 0 bases, and 3 bases lay outside the gene matches. This CDR3 comprises 14 residues. The CDR3 spells CASSQDRDSYGYTF. The CDR3 coding sequence is TGTGCCAGCAGCCAAGATCGGGACAGTTATGGCTACACCTTC.

This clone has just a few counts. The chain combines TRBV5-5 with TRBJ1-2; D unclear. The germline gives CDR1 SGHKS, CDR2 YYEKEE (reference sequence). This CDR3 comprises 13 residues. The V end was cut by 0 bases, the J end by 8 bases, with 11 bases between. The CDR3 DNA sequence: TGTGCCAGCAGCTTGGATACGATGCGGGGCTACACCTTC. Its protein product is CASSLDTMRGYTF.

The chain is built from TRBV28 and TRBJ1-5; D not certain. The CDR3 spans 11 residues. The V gene's germline CDR1 is MDHEN and CDR2 SYDVKM. Trimming removed 5 bases at V and 6 bases at J, with 5 bases between. The DNA of the CDR3 is TGTGCCAGCAGTCACATTCAGCCCCAGCATTTT. It encodes CASSHIQPQHF.

The chain recombines TRBV4-2 with TRBJ1-6; TRBD1 agrees at 7 bases. In germline, CDR1 is LGHNA, CDR2 YNFKEQ. CDR3 length: 16 amino acids. After removal of 0 bases from V and 6 bases from J, the junction contained 5 bases not matched to a gene. The CDR3 nucleotides read TGTGCCAGCAGCCAAGAGAACAGGGGACGTAATTCACCCCTCCACTTT. It encodes CASSQENRGRNSPLHF.

The V call is TRBV7-3, the J call TRBJ2-2; D possibly matches TRBD1 or TRBD2 (6 bases each). Trimming shortened V by 5 bases and J by 5 bases, and 12 bases separated the two germline ends. The CDR3 runs 14 residues. The germline CDR1 and CDR2 sequences are SGHTA and FQGTGA. The CDR3 DNA is TGTGCCAGCAGCCTCTGGGGGGCAACCGGGGAGCTGTTTTTT. Protein: CASSLWGATGELFF.

This clone was counted once. The V and J genes are TRBV28 and TRBJ2-7, with TRBD2 matching 7 bases. Germline-derived CDR1 and CDR2 are MDHEN and SYDVKM. V lost 5 bases to trimming and J lost 1 base; unmatched junction nucleotides: 5. CDR3 length: 14 amino acids. The CDR3 loop is CASSDASGSYEQYF. CDR3 sequence (DNA): TGTGCCAGCAGTGATGCTAGCGGATCCTACGAGCAGTACTTC.

The genes are TRBV27 and TRBJ2-1, with D maybe TRBD2 (6 bases). With 6 bases removed from V and 0 bases from J, the gap between germline ends came to 15 bases. This CDR3 has 16 amino acids. Germline CDR1 MNHEY, CDR2 SMNVEV (reference sequence). Here the CDR3 reads CASRTSSASSYNEQFF. For the CDR3, the DNA is TGTGCCAGCAGAACTTCTAGCGCCAGCTCCTACAATGAGCAGTTCTTC.

The chain joins TRBV5-1 to TRBJ2-3; no clear D. The CDR3 contains 13 residues. Germline-derived CDR1 and CDR2 are SGHRS and YFSETQ. V gave up 7 bases and J gave up 2 bases, with 11 bases separating them. The DNA of the CDR3 is TGCGCCAGCGGCCCTGACAACACAGATACGCAGTATTTT. It is translated as CASGPDNTDTQYF.

This clone was seen once. The CDR3 sequence: CASKPGRTLEKLFF. CDR3 DNA sequence: TGTGCCAGTAAGCCGGGACGGACACTTGAAAAACTGTTTTTT. V usage is TRBV19 and J usage is TRBJ1-4, with D perhaps matching TRBD1 (5 bases). V shed 7 bases and J shed 7 bases, with 16 bases lying between them. The CDR3 totals 14 residues. Germline V gene sequence: CDR1 LNHDA, CDR2 SQIVND (reference sequence).

The gene calls are TRBV5-4 and TRBJ1-3; D gene unclear. V gave up 0 bases and J gave up 0 bases, with 13 bases separating them. The CDR3 runs to 17 residues. From germline, CDR1 is SGHNT and CDR2 YYREEE (reference sequence). CDR3 sequence: CASSLDAMGSSGNTIYF. The CDR3 DNA reads TGTGCCAGCAGCTTGGACGCGATGGGTAGCTCTGGAAACACCATATATTTT.

This clone was detected only a few times. The rearrangement joins TRBV9 to TRBJ2-3; the match to TRBD2 covers 8 bases. The CDR3 is made up of 14 amino acids. The germline V gene has CDR1 SGDLS and CDR2 YYNGEE. V gave up 6 bases and J gave up 6 bases; unmatched junction bases: 9. The chain's CDR3 is CASTPGLASDTQYF. The DNA of the CDR3 is TGTGCCAGCACCCCCGGACTAGCTTCCGATACGCAGTATTTT.

This clone was seen more than once but under ten times. The J gene is TRBJ2-2, the V gene TRBV4-3; D call uncertain. CDR3 length: 16 amino acids. CDR1 and CDR2 (germline): LGHNA, YSLEER. Trimming took off 4 bases at V and 0 bases at J, with 12 bases between the two ends. CDR3 coding DNA: TGCGCCAGCAGCCTGATCGGGTTTGCGAACACCGGGGAGCTGTTTTTT. It codes for CASSLIGFANTGELFF.

V gene TRBV7-9 combines with J gene TRBJ1-1; D not resolved. Germline V CDR1 and CDR2: SEHNR, FQNEAQ (reference sequence). V was shortened by 1 base and J by 11 bases, with 5 bases between the two germline ends. CDR3 size: 10 residues. CDR3 nucleotides: TGTGCCAGCAGCTTAGGGTCGGCTTTCTTT. Amino acids: CASSLGSAFF.